These T cell receptor beta chains were read from a single sample in a study of blood T cells in healthy people across ages. TCRdb processed the 5' RACE reads anew with MiXCR; each CDR3 protein has one entry. Here the sample spans some 1,800,000 distinct CDR3 sequences, 30% to 40% being singletons. Material for sequencing was blood. The receptors come from a human donor in good health. The CDR3 runs from the conserved cysteine through the conserved F or W. The order of the fields is D gene, clone size, V gene, J gene, CDR3 DNA, CDR3 protein. The D gene is left open where the match is weak. The size field is filled for only some rows; it gives once, few, many or a size class.

.,few,TRBV5-4,TRBJ2-1,TGTGCCAGCAGCTTGAGGGGGGCTGATGAGCAGTTCTTC,CASSLRGADEQFF
.,.,TRBV12-3/TRBV12-4,TRBJ2-1,TGTGCCAGCAGTTGGACTAGTGGGGGGGCCGGGTCCTACAATGAGCAGTTCTTC,CASSWTSGGAGSYNEQFF
TRBD1,.,TRBV18,TRBJ1-6,TGTGCCAGCTCACCCACCAGACAGGGACCTTCGGGTTCACCCCTCCACTTT,CASSPTRQGPSGSPLHF
TRBD1,.,TRBV5-1,TRBJ2-1,TGCGCCAGCAGCTTGTTAACAGGGGGGTCCAATGAGCAGTTCTTC,CASSLLTGGSNEQFF
TRBD1,.,TRBV7-3,TRBJ1-2,TGTGCCAGCAGCTCACAGGGGGCACAGGGCTACACCTTC,CASSSQGAQGYTF
.,.,TRBV7-2,TRBJ2-5,TGTGCCAGCAGCTACGCGCCGGTCACCTATGTGGAGACCCAGTACTTC,CASSYAPVTYVETQYF
.,.,TRBV15,TRBJ2-6,TGTGCCACCAGCAGAGATGGTGGTCCCTCTGGGGCCAACGTCCTGACTTTC,CATSRDGGPSGANVLTF
TRBD1,.,TRBV9,TRBJ1-2,TGTGCCAGCAGCGTTGGACAGGACCACTATGGCTACACCTTC,CASSVGQDHYGYTF
.,.,TRBV11-2,TRBJ2-7,TGTGCCAGCAGCATACGGGGGGCTGGGCAGTACTTC,CASSIRGAGQYF
.,.,TRBV7-2,TRBJ2-3,TGTGCCAGCAGCTTAAGGTTGACGGACACAGATACGCAGTATTTT,CASSLRLTDTDTQYF
TRBD1,many,TRBV11-2,TRBJ2-1,TGTGCCAGCAGCCCCCAAGATCGCGGGACAGGGTTTGGGCAGTTCTTC,CASSPQDRGTGFGQFF
TRBD1,once,TRBV13,TRBJ2-6,TGTGCCAGCAGCTTAGCCGGACAGGGAAGGGCTGGGGCCAACGTCCTGACTTTC,CASSLAGQGRAGANVLTF
.,.,TRBV10-3,TRBJ2-7,TGTGCCATCAGGGAGTCGAAAGCATACGAGCAGTACTTC,CAIRESKAYEQYF
TRBD1,few,TRBV9,TRBJ2-1,TGTGCCAGCAGCGTAGCTACCGGGACAGATTACAATGAGCAGTTCTTC,CASSVATGTDYNEQFF
.,few,TRBV12-3/TRBV12-4,TRBJ2-6,TGTGCCAGCAGTTTCAATCCGGATATCTCTGGGGCCAACGTCCTGACTTTC,CASSFNPDISGANVLTF
TRBD1,.,TRBV20-1,TRBJ2-7,TGCAGTGCTAGAGGACAGGGGGTATCGTACGAGCAGTACTTC,CSARGQGVSYEQYF
TRBD2,few,TRBV7-2,TRBJ2-1,TGTGCCAGCAGCTTAGTGCAGACTAGCGGGGGAGTCAGTGAGCAGTTCTTC,CASSLVQTSGGVSEQFF
.,few,TRBV4-1,TRBJ2-3,TGCGCCAGCAGCCAAGGGCAGGGCACTACCTTGAGGGGCACAGATACGCAGTATTTT,CASSQGQGTTLRGTDTQYF
.,.,TRBV4-1,TRBJ1-3,TGCGCCAGCAGCCAAGACAGGGACTACGGAAACACCATATATTTT,CASSQDRDYGNTIYF
.,.,TRBV6-6,TRBJ2-7,TGTGCCAGCAGTTACTCGACGCCAGCAACCTACGAGCAGTACTTC,CASSYSTPATYEQYF
.,many,TRBV20-1,TRBJ1-2,TGCAGTGCTAGAGCCCCGGGTGTACCTGTGGATGGCTACACCTTC,CSARAPGVPVDGYTF
.,.,TRBV20-1,TRBJ1-4,TGCAGTGCTCCTCTACTGGGAAGCAACGAAAAACTGTTTTTT,CSAPLLGSNEKLFF
.,.,TRBV13,TRBJ1-1,TGTGCCAGCAGCCCGTACGGGGAAAGTTTAGCTGAAGCTTTCTTT,CASSPYGESLAEAFF
.,few,TRBV20-1,TRBJ1-2,TGCAGTGCCGGGGCGACTTTCTATGGCTACACCTTC,CSAGATFYGYTF
.,many,TRBV6-4,TRBJ2-2,TGTGCCAGCAGTGACTCAGGGACCGGGGAGCTGTTTTTT,CASSDSGTGELFF
.,.,TRBV7-6,TRBJ1-6,TGTGCCAGCAGCTTAGGTGTAATCCGGGATGATATTTCACCCCTCCACTTT,CASSLGVIRDDISPLHF
.,many,TRBV9,TRBJ2-1,TGTGCCAGCAGCGTTGGGGTCTCCTCCTACAATGAGCAGTTCTTC,CASSVGVSSYNEQFF
.,.,TRBV6-2/TRBV6-3,TRBJ2-4,TGTGCCAGCAGCATAATGGCGAGGGTAGCCAAAAACATTCAGTACTTC,CASSIMARVAKNIQYF
.,many,TRBV7-2,TRBJ2-1,TGTGCCAGCAGCTTACAGTCGAGCTCCTACAATGAGCAGTTCTTC,CASSLQSSSYNEQFF
TRBD1,few,TRBV7-9,TRBJ2-7,TGTGCCAGCACCCTGACAGGGTGGAACGAGCAGTACTTC,CASTLTGWNEQYF
TRBD2,.,TRBV15,TRBJ2-3,TGTGCCACCAGCAGAGAAGGGACTAGCATACGCACAGATACGCAGTATTTT,CATSREGTSIRTDTQYF
.,.,TRBV12-3/TRBV12-4,TRBJ1-2,TGTGCCAGCAGTGGATCTAAGCCTAACTATGGCTACACCTTC,CASSGSKPNYGYTF
TRBD1,.,TRBV28,TRBJ1-2,TGTGCCGGCAGTTATACAGGGGGGACTAACTATGGCTACACCTTC,CAGSYTGGTNYGYTF
.,.,TRBV5-1,TRBJ1-2,TGCGCCAGCAGAAAGGACGGGGGGTTTGGCTACACCTTC,CASRKDGGFGYTF
TRBD1,.,TRBV3-1,TRBJ2-1,TGTGCCAGCAGCCAAGAGTACCCGGGACAGGGATACAATGAGCAGTTCTTC,CASSQEYPGQGYNEQFF
TRBD2,few,TRBV13,TRBJ2-5,TGTGCCAGCAGCCAAGGACTAGCGGGGGGAATCCCACAAGAGACCCAGTACTTC,CASSQGLAGGIPQETQYF
.,.,TRBV5-5,TRBJ2-5,TGTGCCAGCAACTTGGCCCAGCTCCAAGAGACCCAGTACTTC,CASNLAQLQETQYF
TRBD1,few,TRBV28,TRBJ2-7,TGTGCCAGCAGCGACAGGGGGCCGGGGGAGCAGTACTTC,CASSDRGPGEQYF
.,few,TRBV7-3,TRBJ2-1,TGTGCCAGCAGCCCCTCTCAGGTGTACAATGAGCAGTTCTTC,CASSPSQVYNEQFF
.,.,TRBV9,TRBJ1-2,TGTGCCAGCAGCGTAGATGGAGGGGTCGGCTATGGCTACACCTTC,CASSVDGGVGYGYTF
.,few,TRBV20-1,TRBJ2-7,TGCAGTGCCATGGAGGGGTTCCACGAGCAGTACTTC,CSAMEGFHEQYF
TRBD2,.,TRBV28,TRBJ2-5,TGTGCCAGCAGTTTGGCGGGGGGGGAATGGACCCAGTACTTC,CASSLAGGEWTQYF
.,few,TRBV4-1,TRBJ1-2,TGCGCCAGCAGCCAAGAAAATCCGAATGGCTACACCTTC,CASSQENPNGYTF
.,.,TRBV7-7,TRBJ1-1,TGTGCCAGCAGCTCCCGGGGGCGCCACACTGAAGCTTTCTTT,CASSSRGRHTEAFF
.,.,TRBV20-1,TRBJ2-1,TGCAGTGCTAGAGGTCCTGGCCGTAGGAATGAGCAGTTCTTC,CSARGPGRRNEQFF
.,few,TRBV7-3,TRBJ2-6,TGTGCCAGCAGCAAGACAGGTCTCCTCTCTGGGGCCAACGTCCTGACTTTC,CASSKTGLLSGANVLTF
TRBD2,few,TRBV11-2,TRBJ2-5,TGTGCCAGCAGCTTGGGCCCAGCGGGGGCCTCCCAAGAGACCCAGTACTTC,CASSLGPAGASQETQYF
TRBD2,once,TRBV20-1,TRBJ2-5,TGCAGTGCTTACAAGACTAGCGGGCCTCAAGAGACCCAGTACTTC,CSAYKTSGPQETQYF
.,.,TRBV7-2,TRBJ2-5,TGTGCCAGCAGCGCCTCGTCCACCCAGTACTTC,CASSASSTQYF
TRBD1,many,TRBV29-1,TRBJ2-6,TGCAGCGCCGAGGACAGGGGGGGCTCTGGGGCCAACGTCCTGACTTTC,CSAEDRGGSGANVLTF
.,.,TRBV27,TRBJ2-1,TGTGCCAGCAGTTTATCGAATGCGTTCCTCAATGAGCAGTTCTTC,CASSLSNAFLNEQFF
.,few,TRBV20-1,TRBJ2-1,TGCAGTGCTAGAGGGCAAAAGTACTCCTACAATGAGCAGTTCTTC,CSARGQKYSYNEQFF
TRBD1,.,TRBV6-5,TRBJ1-1,TGTGCCAGCAGTAGGCCGGGACAGCAGACTGAAGCTTTCTTT,CASSRPGQQTEAFF
TRBD2,once,TRBV7-2,TRBJ2-4,TGTGCCAGCAGCCCCGAAGGGTGGACTAGCGGGGGGCCCATTCAGTACTTC,CASSPEGWTSGGPIQYF